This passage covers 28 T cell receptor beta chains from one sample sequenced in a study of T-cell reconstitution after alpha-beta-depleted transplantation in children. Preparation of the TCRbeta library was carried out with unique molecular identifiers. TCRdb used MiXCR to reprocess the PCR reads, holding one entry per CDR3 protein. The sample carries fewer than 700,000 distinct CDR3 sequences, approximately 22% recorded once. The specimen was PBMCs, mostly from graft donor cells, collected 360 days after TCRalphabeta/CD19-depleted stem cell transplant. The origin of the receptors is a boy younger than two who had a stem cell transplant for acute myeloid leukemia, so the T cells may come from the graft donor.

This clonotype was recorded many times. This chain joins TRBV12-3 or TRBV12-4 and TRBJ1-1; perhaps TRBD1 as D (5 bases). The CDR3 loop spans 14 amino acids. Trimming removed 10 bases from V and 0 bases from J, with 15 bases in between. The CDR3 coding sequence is TGTGCCACCGAATGGGAGGGGATGAACACTGAAGCTTTCTTT. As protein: CATEWEGMNTEAFF.

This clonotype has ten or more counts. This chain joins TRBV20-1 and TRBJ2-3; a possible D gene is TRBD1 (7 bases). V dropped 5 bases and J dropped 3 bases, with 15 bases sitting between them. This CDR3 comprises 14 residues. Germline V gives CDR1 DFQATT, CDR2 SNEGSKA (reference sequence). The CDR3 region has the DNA TGCAGTGCTCTCGGACAGGCGGGAACAGATACGCAGTATTTT. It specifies CSALGQAGTDTQYF.

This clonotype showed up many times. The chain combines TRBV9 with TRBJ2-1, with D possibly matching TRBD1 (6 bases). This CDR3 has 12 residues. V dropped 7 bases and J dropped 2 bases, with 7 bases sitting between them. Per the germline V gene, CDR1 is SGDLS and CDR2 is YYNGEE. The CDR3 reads CASGGPYNEQFF. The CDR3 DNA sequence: TGTGCCAGCGGGGGCCCCTACAATGAGCAGTTCTTC.

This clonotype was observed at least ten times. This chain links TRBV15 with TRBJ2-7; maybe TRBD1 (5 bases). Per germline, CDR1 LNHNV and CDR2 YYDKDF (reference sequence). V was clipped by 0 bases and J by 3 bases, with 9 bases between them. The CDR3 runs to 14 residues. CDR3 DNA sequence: TGTGCCACCAGCAGAGATAAGGGGTTCTACGAGCAGTACTTC. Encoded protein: CATSRDKGFYEQYF.

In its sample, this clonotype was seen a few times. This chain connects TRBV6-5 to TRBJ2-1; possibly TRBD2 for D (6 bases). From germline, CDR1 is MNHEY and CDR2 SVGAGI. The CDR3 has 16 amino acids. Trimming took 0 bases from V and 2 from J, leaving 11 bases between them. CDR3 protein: CASSYSSGGAYNEQFF. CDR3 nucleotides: TGTGCCAGCAGTTACTCGTCCGGGGGAGCCTACAATGAGCAGTTCTTC.

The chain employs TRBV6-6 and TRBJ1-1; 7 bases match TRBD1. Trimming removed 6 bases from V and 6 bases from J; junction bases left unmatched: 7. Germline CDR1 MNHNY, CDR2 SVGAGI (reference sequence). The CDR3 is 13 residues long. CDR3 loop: CASSKRGGSEAFF. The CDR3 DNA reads TGTGCCAGCAGCAAAAGAGGGGGCTCTGAAGCTTTCTTT.

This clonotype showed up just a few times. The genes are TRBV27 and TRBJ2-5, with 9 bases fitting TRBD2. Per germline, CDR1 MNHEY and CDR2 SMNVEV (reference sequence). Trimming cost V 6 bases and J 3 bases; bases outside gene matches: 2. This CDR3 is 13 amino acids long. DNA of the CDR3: TGTGCCAGCAGGAGACTAGCGGAAGAGACCCAGTACTTC. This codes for CASRRLAEETQYF.

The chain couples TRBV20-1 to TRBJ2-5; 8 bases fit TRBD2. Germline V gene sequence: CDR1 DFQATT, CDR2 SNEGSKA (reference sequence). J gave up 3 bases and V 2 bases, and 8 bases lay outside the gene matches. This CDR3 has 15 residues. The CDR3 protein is CSARRIAGSKETQYF. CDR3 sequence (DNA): TGCAGTGCTAGACGGATAGCGGGGAGCAAAGAGACCCAGTACTTC.

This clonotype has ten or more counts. The CDR3 coding sequence is TGCAGTGCCATCCCGGGACTAGCGGGGGGATACGAGCAGTACTTC. Amino acid sequence: CSAIPGLAGGYEQYF. This rearrangement joins TRBV20-1 to TRBJ2-7, with TRBD2 matching over 15 bases. The CDR3 sequence is 15 residues long. The germline gives CDR1 DFQATT, CDR2 SNEGSKA (reference sequence). V shed 6 bases, J shed 4 bases, and the junction held 7 bases outside the gene matches.

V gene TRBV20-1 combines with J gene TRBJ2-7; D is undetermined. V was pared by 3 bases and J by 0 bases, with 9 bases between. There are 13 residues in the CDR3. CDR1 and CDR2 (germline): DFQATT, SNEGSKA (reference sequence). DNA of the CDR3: TGCAGTGCTAGGGGCCGGAGCTCCTACGAGCAGTACGTC. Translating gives CSARGRSSYEQYV.

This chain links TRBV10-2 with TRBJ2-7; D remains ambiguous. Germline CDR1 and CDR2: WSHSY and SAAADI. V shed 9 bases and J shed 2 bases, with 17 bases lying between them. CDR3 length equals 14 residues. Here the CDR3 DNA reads TGCGCCAGTAATGTCTCCCCAAGGACCTACGAGCAGTACGTC. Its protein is CASNVSPRTYEQYV.

DNA for the CDR3: TGTGCCAGCAGCCTAGGGGGACAACCTCCTTACGAGCAGTACTTC. Translation gives CASSLGGQPPYEQYF. V and J are TRBV9 and TRBJ2-7; D may be TRBD1 (6 bases). In germline, CDR1 is SGDLS, CDR2 YYNGEE. V was clipped by 4 bases and J by 4 bases, with 18 bases between them. This CDR3 is built from 15 residues.

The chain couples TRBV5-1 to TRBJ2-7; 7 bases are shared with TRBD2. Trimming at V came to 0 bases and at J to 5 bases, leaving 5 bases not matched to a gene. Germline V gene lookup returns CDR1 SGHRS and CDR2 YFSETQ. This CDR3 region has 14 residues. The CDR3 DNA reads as TGCGCCAGCAGCTTGGCTCGTCTAGCGGACGAGCAGTACTTC. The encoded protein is CASSLARLADEQYF.

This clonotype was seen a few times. The CDR3 DNA reads TGTGCCAGCACCCGATGGGAGGAGTTCACAGATACGCAGTATTTT. It codes for CASTRWEEFTDTQYF. The rearrangement links TRBV11-2 to TRBJ2-3, with a weak D call TRBD2 (6 bases). With 7 bases removed from V and 2 bases from J, the gap between germline ends came to 16 bases. The CDR3 length is 15 residues. Germline V gene data show CDR1 as SGHAT and CDR2 as FQNNGV.

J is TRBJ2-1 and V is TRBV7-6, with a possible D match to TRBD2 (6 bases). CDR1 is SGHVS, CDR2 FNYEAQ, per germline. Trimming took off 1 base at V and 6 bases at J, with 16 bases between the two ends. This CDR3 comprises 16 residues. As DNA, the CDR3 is TGTGCCAGCAGCTTAGACCGGGACTCTAATTTCAATGAGCAGTTCTTC. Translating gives CASSLDRDSNFNEQFF.

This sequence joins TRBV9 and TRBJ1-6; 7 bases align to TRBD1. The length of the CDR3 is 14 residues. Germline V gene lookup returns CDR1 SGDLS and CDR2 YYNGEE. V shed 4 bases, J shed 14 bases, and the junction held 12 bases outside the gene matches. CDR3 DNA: TGTGCCAGCAGCCCAGAACAGGGGAGAACCACCCTCCACTTT. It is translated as CASSPEQGRTTLHF.

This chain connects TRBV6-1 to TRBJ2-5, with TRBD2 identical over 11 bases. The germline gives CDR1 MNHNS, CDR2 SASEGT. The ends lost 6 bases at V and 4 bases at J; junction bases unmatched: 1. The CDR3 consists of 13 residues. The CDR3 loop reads CASRTSGVETQYF. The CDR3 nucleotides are TGTGCCAGCAGGACTAGCGGGGTAGAGACCCAGTACTTC.

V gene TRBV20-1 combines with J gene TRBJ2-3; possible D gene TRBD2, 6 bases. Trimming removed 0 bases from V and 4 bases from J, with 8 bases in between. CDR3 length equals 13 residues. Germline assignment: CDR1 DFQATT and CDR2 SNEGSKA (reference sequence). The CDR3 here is CSARDWEADTQYF. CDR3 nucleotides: TGCAGTGCTAGAGATTGGGAGGCAGATACGCAGTATTTT.

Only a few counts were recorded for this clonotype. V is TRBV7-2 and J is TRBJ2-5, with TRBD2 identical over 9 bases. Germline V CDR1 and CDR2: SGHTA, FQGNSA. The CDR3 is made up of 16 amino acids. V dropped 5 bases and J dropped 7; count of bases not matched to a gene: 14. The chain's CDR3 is CASSPTSGLAFWTQYF. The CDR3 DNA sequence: TGTGCCAGCAGCCCTACCTCGGGACTAGCTTTTTGGACCCAGTACTTC.

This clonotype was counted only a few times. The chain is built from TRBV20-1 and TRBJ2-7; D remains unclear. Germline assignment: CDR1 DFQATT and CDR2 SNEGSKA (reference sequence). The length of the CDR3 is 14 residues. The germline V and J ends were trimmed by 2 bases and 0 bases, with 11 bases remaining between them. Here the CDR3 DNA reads TGCAGTGCTAGAACCCCGACCAGCTCCTACGAGCAGTACTTC. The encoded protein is CSARTPTSSYEQYF.

CDR3 coding DNA: TGTGCCAGCAGGAGGGGACAGACCTCTGGGGCCAACGTCCTGACTTTC. Translated, it gives CASRRGQTSGANVLTF. The chain uses TRBV6-1 and TRBJ2-6; 7 bases align to TRBD1. J was trimmed by 0 bases and V by 6 bases; bases with no gene match: 5. The CDR3 has 16 residues. Germline V gene data show CDR1 as MNHNS and CDR2 as SASEGT.

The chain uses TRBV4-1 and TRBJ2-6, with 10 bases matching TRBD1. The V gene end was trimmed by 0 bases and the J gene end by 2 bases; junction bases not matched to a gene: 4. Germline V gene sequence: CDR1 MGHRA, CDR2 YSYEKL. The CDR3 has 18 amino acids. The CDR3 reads CASSQEGTGAPGANVLTF. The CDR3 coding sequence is TGCGCCAGCAGCCAAGAGGGGACAGGGGCCCCTGGGGCCAACGTCCTGACTTTC.

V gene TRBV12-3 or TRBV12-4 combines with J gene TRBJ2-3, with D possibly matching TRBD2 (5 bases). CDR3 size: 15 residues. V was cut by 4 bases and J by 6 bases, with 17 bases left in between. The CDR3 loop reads CASSWALRGRDTQYF. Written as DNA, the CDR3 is TGTGCCAGCAGTTGGGCTCTACGGGGTAGGGATACGCAGTATTTT.

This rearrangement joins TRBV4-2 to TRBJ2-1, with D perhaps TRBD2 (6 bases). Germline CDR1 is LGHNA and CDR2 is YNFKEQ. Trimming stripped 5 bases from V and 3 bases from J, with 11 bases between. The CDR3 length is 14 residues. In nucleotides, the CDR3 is TGTGCCAGCAGCTGGAGGAGGGACTACAATGAGCAGTTCTTC. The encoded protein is CASSWRRDYNEQFF.

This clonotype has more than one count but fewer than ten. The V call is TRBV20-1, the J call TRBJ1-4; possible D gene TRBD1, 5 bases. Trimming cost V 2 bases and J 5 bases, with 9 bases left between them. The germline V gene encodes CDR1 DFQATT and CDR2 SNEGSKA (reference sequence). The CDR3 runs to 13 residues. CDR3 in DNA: TGCAGTGCTAGATATAGGGACAATGAAAAACTGTTTTTT. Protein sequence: CSARYRDNEKLFF.

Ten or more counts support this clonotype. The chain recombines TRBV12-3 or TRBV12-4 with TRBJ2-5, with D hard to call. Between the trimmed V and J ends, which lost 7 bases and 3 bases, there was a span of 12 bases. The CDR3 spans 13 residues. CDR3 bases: TGTGCCAGCAAAAGACCCGGAGAAGAGACCCAGTACTTC. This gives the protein CASKRPGEETQYF.

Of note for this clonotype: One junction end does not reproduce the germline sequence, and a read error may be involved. CDR3 DNA sequence: TGTGCCAGCAGTGAGGGACAGCACTATGGCTACACCTTC. This encodes CASSEGQHYGYTF. The chain has TRBV10-3 and TRBJ1-2; TRBD1 matches 7 bases. The germline CDR1 and CDR2 sequences are ENHRY and SYGVKD. This CDR3 region has 13 residues.

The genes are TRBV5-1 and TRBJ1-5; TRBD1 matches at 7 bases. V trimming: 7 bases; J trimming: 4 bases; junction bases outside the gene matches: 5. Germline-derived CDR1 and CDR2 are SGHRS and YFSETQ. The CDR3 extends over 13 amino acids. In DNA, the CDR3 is TGCGCCAGCCGGGACAGCGTTAATCAGCCCCAGCATTTT. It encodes CASRDSVNQPQHF.